Listed below are T cell receptor beta chains from one sample, sequenced in a study of blood T cell repertoires in COVID-19. The repertoire was sequenced with immunoSEQ multiplex PCR; TCRdb's copy has only in-frame clones and lacks some. The sample yields approximately 340,000 clones, about 86% seen once. Material: peripheral blood. The receptors originated from a man younger than 45 with active or convalescent COVID-19. Both conserved end residues are part of each CDR3. Fields, in order: clone size, V gene, CDR3 length, D gene, J gene, CDR3 DNA, CDR3 protein. D genes are given only for firm matches. Only part of the rows carry a size: once, few, many, or a class if the clone is expanded.

once,TRBV12-5,14,TRBD1,TRBJ1-2,TGTGCTAGTGGTTTGGTGGGGACAGGGTCTGGCTACACCTTC,CASGLVGTGSGYTF
.,TRBV24-1,15,.,TRBJ1-3,TGTGCCACCAGTGCCGCGGACAGCTCTGGAAACACCATATATTTT,CATSAADSSGNTIYF
.,TRBV19,16,.,TRBJ1-1,TGTGCCAGTAGTATTAGGTGGAGGCAGAAGAACACTGAAGCTTTCTTT,CASSIRWRQKNTEAFF
.,TRBV28,19,TRBD2,TRBJ2-1,TGTGCCAGCAGCTCCCTAGGTTTATATGCGGGAGCGACCTACAATGAGCAGTTCTTC,CASSSLGLYAGATYNEQFF
.,TRBV7-8,15,TRBD1,TRBJ2-1,TGTGCCAGCAGCTCAGTGACAGGGTTGGGTAATGAGCAGTTCTTC,CASSSVTGLGNEQFF
.,TRBV29-1,11,.,TRBJ1-1,TGCAGCGTTGAAGAACTCACTGAAGCTTTCTTT,CSVEELTEAFF
.,TRBV11-1,15,.,TRBJ2-3,TGTGCCAGCAGTGGGGGCGGGAGAGGGGCAGATACGCAGTATTTT,CASSGGGRGADTQYF
.,TRBV2,17,TRBD2,TRBJ2-1,TGTGCCAGCAGTGGGCGATACGGGAGGACGGATTACAATGAGCAGTTCTTC,CASSGRYGRTDYNEQFF
.,TRBV7-2,14,.,TRBJ1-2,TGTGCCAGCAGCGTCTCCCGGACAGCCTATGGCTACACCTTC,CASSVSRTAYGYTF
.,TRBV6-5,15,.,TRBJ1-6,TGTGCCAGCAGTTACTGGGGCAGGAGTAATTCACCCCTCCACTTT,CASSYWGRSNSPLHF
.,TRBV11-2,14,TRBD2,TRBJ2-3,TGTGCCAGCAGCTGGAGTGGGGGGAGCGGGGGCCAGTATTTT,CASSWSGGSGGQYF
.,TRBV3-1/TRBV3-2,16,.,TRBJ1-2,TGTGCCAGCAGCCAAGAATCCAGGATAGCTAACTATGGCTACACCTTC,CASSQESRIANYGYTF
.,TRBV4-1,18,.,TRBJ2-3,TGCGCCAGCAGCCAGCCCTCGGGGGTGGTAGCTCTCACAGATACGCAGTATTTT,CASSQPSGVVALTDTQYF
.,TRBV28,16,TRBD2,TRBJ2-1,TGTGCCAGCAGTCAACTAGCGGGAGAAATCTACAATGAGCAGTTCTTC,CASSQLAGEIYNEQFF
.,TRBV6-2/TRBV6-3,16,.,TRBJ1-6,TGTGCCAGCAGCCTTATGAAGAGCTCCTATAATTCACCCCTCCACTTT,CASSLMKSSYNSPLHF
.,TRBV2,13,.,TRBJ2-3,TGTGCCAGCAGTGAACAGAACACAGATACGCAGTATTTT,CASSEQNTDTQYF
.,TRBV4-3,16,.,TRBJ1-3,TGCGCCAGCAGCCAAGATGCGGATTCCTCTGGAAACACCATATATTTT,CASSQDADSSGNTIYF
.,TRBV2,15,TRBD1,TRBJ2-3,TGTGCCAGCAGAGTGGACAGGGGAGGGCCTAAACTACTGTATTTT,CASRVDRGGPKLLYF
.,TRBV19,15,.,TRBJ1-1,TGTGCCAGTAGCCGGGGGGTATTGATAAACACTGAAGCTTTCTTT,CASSRGVLINTEAFF
.,TRBV2,15,.,TRBJ1-2,TGTGCCTCTCAAGGTGGAACAGGAAAAAGCTATGGCTACACCTTC,CASQGGTGKSYGYTF
.,TRBV6-5,14,.,TRBJ1-1,TGTGCCAGCACTAGAGGAGGGGAGAACACTGAAGCTTTCTTT,CASTRGGENTEAFF
.,TRBV7-9,15,TRBD2,TRBJ2-3,TGTGCCAGCAGCTCTCCGGGACTAGCGACAGATACGCAGTATTTT,CASSSPGLATDTQYF
.,TRBV11-2,13,TRBD1,TRBJ1-1,TGTGCCAGCAGCTTCGGGACAGCCAGGGAAGCTTTCTTT,CASSFGTAREAFF
.,TRBV18,12,.,TRBJ2-7,TGTGCCAGCTCCCTGGACAGCTACGAGCAGTACTTC,CASSLDSYEQYF
.,TRBV29-1,15,TRBD2,TRBJ2-3,TGCAGCGTTGAATGGTGGGAGGGCCTCCCAGATACGCAGTATTTT,CSVEWWEGLPDTQYF
.,TRBV5-6,14,.,TRBJ2-4,TGTGCCAGCAGCCAGGTCGCAACCAAAAACATTCAGTACTTC,CASSQVATKNIQYF